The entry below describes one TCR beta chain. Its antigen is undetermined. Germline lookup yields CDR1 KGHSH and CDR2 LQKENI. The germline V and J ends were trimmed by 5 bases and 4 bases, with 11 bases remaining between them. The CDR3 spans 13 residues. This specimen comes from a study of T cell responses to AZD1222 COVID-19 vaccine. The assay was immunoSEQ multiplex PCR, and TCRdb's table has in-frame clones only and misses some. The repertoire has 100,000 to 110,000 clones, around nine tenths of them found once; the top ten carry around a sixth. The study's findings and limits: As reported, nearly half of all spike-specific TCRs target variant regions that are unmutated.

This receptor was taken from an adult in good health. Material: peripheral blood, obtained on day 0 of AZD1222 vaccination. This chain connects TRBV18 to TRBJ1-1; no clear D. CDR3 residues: CASSGSLGTEAFF. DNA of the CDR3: TGTGCCAGCTCAGGTAGTCTGGGCACTGAAGCTTTCTTT.